This T cell receptor beta chain was sequenced for a study of blood T cell repertoires in COVID-19. Per germline, CDR1 SNHLY and CDR2 FYNNEI. The CDR3 spans 13 residues. Trimming cost V 4 bases and J 1 base, with 8 bases left between them. The data were produced by immunoSEQ multiplex PCR, yet TCRdb's version contains in-frame clones alone and is incomplete. The repertoire holds some 260,000 clones, with roughly 90% as singletons. This clone was counted once. In assigning cohorts, the study relied on participant-reported clinical history. V usage is TRBV2 and J usage is TRBJ2-7, with D possibly being TRBD1 (6 bases). The TCR originated in a woman aged 25 to 45 with acute COVID-19. Sequencing was done on a sample of PBMCs or T cells enriched from blood (not recorded which). CDR3 in DNA: TGTGCCAGCAGTGGGGGGCAGTCCTACGAGCAGTACTTC. Protein product: CASSGGQSYEQYF.